Detailed here is one T cell receptor beta chain. There are many counts of this clonotype. Its cognate antigen has yet to be identified. No base quality information exists; no much larger clone differs at one position. Deletion took 6 bases off V and 4 bases off J, with a span of 14 bases between the germline ends. The cysteine opens and the phenylalanine closes a CDR3 of 14 amino acids. Of all the DNA, just the CDR3 is kept, 42 bases in frame from base 1. Donors were a few dozen systemically healthy Caucasian individuals from Russia aged roughly 6 to 95 years. Each donor gave ten milliliters of peripheral blood, collected into EDTA-treated Vacutainer tubes. Ficoll-Paque density-gradient centrifugation was used to isolate PBMCs, with at least 7 million per sample. Total RNA was extracted from PBMCs with Trizol reagent, with at least 6 micrograms obtained per sample. Naive CD45RAhigh/CD27high T cell percentages were measured by flow cytometry on a PBMC aliquot from every donor.

Library creation used 5' RACE. Sequencing was performed on an Illumina HiSeq 2500. A second roughly 6 to 12 cycle PCR used a sample-barcoded 5' primer and a J-beta primer mix. A template-switch 5' adaptor carrying 12 random nucleotides introduced a unique molecular identifier onto each TCR beta cDNA molecule. Each sample yielded at least 2.5 million CDR3-containing paired-end reads. The Mint cDNA synthesis kit, primed by a TRBC-specific oligonucleotide, was used to synthesize first-strand cDNA from all RNA. All cDNA was treated with uracil-DNA glycosylase and then went through a first 18-cycle PCR with the universal primers M1SS and BC2_uni_R. For the original study's pipeline: For normalization, 1 million high-quality reads were randomly selected from each sample, with every read carrying a distinct molecular identifier. Instead of being binned into consensus sequences, reads with shared molecular identifiers were discarded. MiTCR, run with a Q25 quality threshold and the strictest error-elimination algorithm, handled CDR3 identification, clonotype clustering and error correction. A nonparametric unseen species model using Euler transformation provided a lower-bound estimate of total TCR beta diversity. Using fastp trimming at Q25 and MiXCR clonotype assembly, TCRdb reanalyzed the public sequencing data and kept in-frame beta chains. Every distinct CDR3 protein forms one entry, paired with its most common genes and DNA. Clone size and V and J calls follow TCRdb, not the original study. This sample holds 1.4 million to 1.5 million distinct CDR3 sequences; approximately 38% were observed only once. The top ten constitute under 8% of the sample.

The data derive from a study of blood T cells in healthy people across ages (dated by TCRdb to about 2015). Study-level background: Template switching captured roughly one uniquely barcoded TCR beta cDNA molecule per two T cells in model experiments. The study measured age-related changes in TCR beta repertoire diversity using deep sequencing normalized with unique cDNA molecular identifiers. The study analyzed two additional independent replicas of 1 million unique cDNA reads from the same blood draw for two donors, one aged 18 to 29 and one aged 80 or older. To avoid experimental bias, donors of different ages were spread randomly across the sequencing lanes. Four age groups were formed from the donors: young (average about 17 years), middle-aged (approximately 42), aged (approximately 60) and long-lived (more than 75).

Broader findings and caveats from the paper: Total diversity estimates from one million sequenced T cells were considered lower bounds and underestimates. As age increased, observed TCR beta diversity per million T cells dropped in a roughly linear way, and a significant reduction was already evident by age 40. Bulk unsorted PBMC profiling prevented conclusive comparison of naive and antigen-experienced compartments. The long-lived group showed more naive CD4+ T cells, fewer expanded clones and increased TCR diversity than the aged group, suggesting age selection. Because the CMV infection status of the donors was unknown, age-related changes in expanded clonotypes may potentially have been confounded. The percentage of naive T cells measured by flow cytometry correlated strongly with observed TCR beta diversity.

The sequence came from a woman under 30 in good health. Sequencing was carried out using blood. The V and J segments used are TRBV12-3 or TRBV12-4 and TRBJ2-3; the D gene is not confidently resolved. The DNA is as follows: TGTGCCAGCAGCTATGGCTTGACCGCAGATACGCAGTATTTT. It codes for CASSYGLTADTQYF.